The source of this T cell receptor beta chain is a study of early T cells in non-severe SARS-CoV-2 infection. Germline V gene lookup returns CDR1 SNHLY and CDR2 FYNNEI. This CDR3 is built from 15 residues. V lost 8 bases and J lost 6; bases outside the gene matches: 10. Individual cDNA molecules each received unique molecular identifiers attached to them. A single record per CDR3 protein comes from TCRdb applying MiXCR to the 5' RACE reads. Altogether approximately 50,000 distinct CDR3 sequences are present, 8% to 9% being singletons, with the ten largest covering around 4.4%. In this sample, this clonotype turned up many times.

This TCR was recovered from an adult who was a healthcare worker with PCR-confirmed SARS-CoV-2 infection or an uninfected control (not recorded which). The sequenced material came from whole blood. The V and J genes are TRBV2 and TRBJ2-1; 10 nucleotides align to TRBD1. The CDR3 nucleotides read TGTGCCAGCGAATTGGGACAGGGGTTTGCCAATGAGCAGTTCTTC. Amino acids: CASELGQGFANEQFF.